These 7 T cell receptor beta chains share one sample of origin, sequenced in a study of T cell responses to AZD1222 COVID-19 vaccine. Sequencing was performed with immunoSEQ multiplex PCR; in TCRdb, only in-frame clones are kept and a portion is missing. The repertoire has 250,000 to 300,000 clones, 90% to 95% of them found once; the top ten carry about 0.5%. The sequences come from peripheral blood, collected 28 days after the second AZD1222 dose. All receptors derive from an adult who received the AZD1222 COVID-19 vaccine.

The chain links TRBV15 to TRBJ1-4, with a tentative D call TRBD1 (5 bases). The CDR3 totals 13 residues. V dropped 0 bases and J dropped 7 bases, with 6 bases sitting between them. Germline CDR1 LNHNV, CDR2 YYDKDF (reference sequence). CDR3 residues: CATSRDGGEKLFF. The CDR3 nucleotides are TGTGCCACCAGCAGAGACGGGGGTGAAAAACTGTTTTTT.

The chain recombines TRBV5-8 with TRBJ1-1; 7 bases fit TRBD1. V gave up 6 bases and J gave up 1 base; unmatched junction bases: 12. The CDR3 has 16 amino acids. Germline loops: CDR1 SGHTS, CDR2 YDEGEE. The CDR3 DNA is TGTGCCAGCACCCTAGGCCGGGAGGGGGCGAACACTGAAGCTTTCTTT. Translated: CASTLGREGANTEAFF.

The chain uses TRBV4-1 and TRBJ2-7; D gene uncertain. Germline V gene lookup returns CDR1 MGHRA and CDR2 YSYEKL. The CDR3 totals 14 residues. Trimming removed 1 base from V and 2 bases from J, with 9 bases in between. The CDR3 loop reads CASSQVAVPYEQYF. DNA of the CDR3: TGCGCCAGCAGCCAAGTCGCGGTACCCTACGAGCAGTACTTC.

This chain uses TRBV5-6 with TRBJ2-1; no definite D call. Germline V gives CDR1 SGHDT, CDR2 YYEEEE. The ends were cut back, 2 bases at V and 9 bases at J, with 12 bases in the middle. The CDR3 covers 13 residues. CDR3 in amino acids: CASSFPDSREQFF. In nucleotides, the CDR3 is TGTGCCAGCAGCTTCCCCGATAGCCGTGAGCAGTTCTTC.

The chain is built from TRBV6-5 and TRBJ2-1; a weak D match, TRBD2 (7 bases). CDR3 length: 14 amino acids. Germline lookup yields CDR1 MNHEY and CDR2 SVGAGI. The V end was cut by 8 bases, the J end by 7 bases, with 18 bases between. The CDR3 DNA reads TGTGCCAGCTCTCCTTGGGGGGGGCAAAATGAGCAGTTCTTC. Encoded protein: CASSPWGGQNEQFF.

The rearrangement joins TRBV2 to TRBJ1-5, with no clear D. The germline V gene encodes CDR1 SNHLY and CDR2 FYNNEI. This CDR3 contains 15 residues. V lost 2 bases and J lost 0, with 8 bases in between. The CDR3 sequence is CASSEQTYSNQPQHF. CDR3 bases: TGTGCCAGCAGTGAACAGACTTATAGCAATCAGCCCCAGCATTTT.

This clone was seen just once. The CDR3 here is CASSLAQVSYEQYF. The CDR3 DNA reads as TGTGCCAGCAGCTTAGCACAGGTCTCCTACGAGCAGTACTTC. V usage is TRBV7-2 and J usage is TRBJ2-7, with D possibly TRBD1 on 5 matching bases. Trimming took off 0 bases at V and 0 bases at J, with 6 bases between the two ends. The CDR3 has 14 residues. CDR1 is SGHTA and CDR2 is FQGNSA in the germline V gene. The whole variable domain, remainder taken from reference TRBV7-2 and TRBJ2-7, is GAGVSQSPSNKVTEKGKDVELRCDPISGHTALYWYRQSLGQGLEFLIYFQGNSAPDKSGLPSDRFSAERTGGSVSTLTIQRTQQEDSAVYLCASSLAQVSYEQYFGPGTRLTVT.